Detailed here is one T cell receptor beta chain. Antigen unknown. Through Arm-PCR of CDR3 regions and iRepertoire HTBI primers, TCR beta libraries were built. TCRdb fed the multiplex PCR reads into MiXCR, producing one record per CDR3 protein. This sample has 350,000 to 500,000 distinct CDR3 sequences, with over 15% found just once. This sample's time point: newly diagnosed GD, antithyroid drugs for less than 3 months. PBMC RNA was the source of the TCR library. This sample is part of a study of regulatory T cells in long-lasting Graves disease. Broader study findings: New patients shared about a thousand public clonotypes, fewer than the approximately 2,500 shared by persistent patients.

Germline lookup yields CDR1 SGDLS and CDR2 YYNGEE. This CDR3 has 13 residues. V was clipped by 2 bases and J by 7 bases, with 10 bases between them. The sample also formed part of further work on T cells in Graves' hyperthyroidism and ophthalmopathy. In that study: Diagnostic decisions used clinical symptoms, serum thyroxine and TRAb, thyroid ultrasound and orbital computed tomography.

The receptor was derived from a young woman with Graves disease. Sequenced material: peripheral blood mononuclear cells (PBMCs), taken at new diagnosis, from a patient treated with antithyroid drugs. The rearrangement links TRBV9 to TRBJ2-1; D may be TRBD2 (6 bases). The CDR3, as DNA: TGTGCCAGCAGCGTGTCGGGGGTTAATGAGCAGTTCTTC. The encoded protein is CASSVSGVNEQFF.